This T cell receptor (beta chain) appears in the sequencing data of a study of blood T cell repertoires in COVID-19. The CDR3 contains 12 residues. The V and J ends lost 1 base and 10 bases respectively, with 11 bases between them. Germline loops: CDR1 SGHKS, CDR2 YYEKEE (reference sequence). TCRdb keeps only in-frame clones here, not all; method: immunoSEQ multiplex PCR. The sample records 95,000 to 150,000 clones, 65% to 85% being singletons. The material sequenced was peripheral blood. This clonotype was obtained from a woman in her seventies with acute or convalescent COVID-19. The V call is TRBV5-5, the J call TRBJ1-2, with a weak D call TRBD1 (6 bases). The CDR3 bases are TGTGCCAGCAGCTTGATACAGGGAACCTACACCTTC. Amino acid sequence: CASSLIQGTYTF.